This T cell receptor (beta chain) was sequenced during a study of T-cell memory formation after mild COVID-19. Study-level background: TCR clusters were mostly donor specific.

The CDR3 totals 14 residues. Unmatched junction bases numbered 1, after V lost 1 base and J lost 0 bases. Germline V lookup: CDR1 DFQATT, CDR2 SNEGSKA (reference sequence). This clonotype was seen a few times. What it recognizes is unknown. Whole-study results and caveats: Day 15 to 85 contractors were CD4/CD8 balanced; later expanders leaned CD4+. A subset of responding clones appeared in pre-infection memory, suggesting cross-reactive memory joined.

A single record per CDR3 protein comes from TCRdb applying MiXCR to the 5' RACE reads. Here the sample spans roughly 610,000 distinct CDR3 sequences, roughly 17% being singletons. Sequences were obtained from PBMCs or a T cell subset sorted from them (not recorded which). The gene calls are TRBV20-1 and TRBJ2-7, with 9 bases identical to TRBD2. The TCR sequence derives from an adult woman who had mild COVID-19 (a few samples of this study predate the infection). Cell type and time point are not known. CDR3 DNA: TGCAGTGCTAGAGCACTAGCGGGCTCCTACGAGCAGTACTTC. It is translated as CSARALAGSYEQYF.